The TCR beta chain under discussion was sequenced for a study of OX40 agonist ivuxolimab in advanced cancers. In the study overall: The mean age was approximately 60 years, ranging from about 23 to 85, with approximately 85% of participants male. Three patients responded partially, comprising one with hepatocellular carcinoma and two with cutaneous melanoma. Overall study findings and caveats: In CD8+ T cells, expanded clones were on average more numerous than in CD4+.

This clone is a singleton in its sample. Its antigen is as yet unknown. Other nucleotide sequences in the sample specify the same CDR3. Using immunoSEQ multiplex PCR, the repertoire was profiled, and TCRdb retains in-frame clones only, with some absent. The top ten hold more than 0.25% of the sample, which has tens of thousands of clones, 90% seen once. This CDR3 has 15 residues. The V end was cut by 2 bases, the J end by 6 bases, with 14 bases between. CDR1 is SGHNT, CDR2 YENEEA, per germline. The sequences come from CD4+ or CD8+ T cells sorted from blood, collected in a trial of the OX40 agonist ivuxolimab. The origin of this receptor is an adult with an advanced solid tumor such as melanoma, head and neck, liver or kidney cancer. The rearrangement links TRBV11-3 to TRBJ2-1; a weak D match, TRBD2 (6 bases). CDR3 nucleotides: TGTGCCAGCAGCTTATGGACGGGGGAAGCCAATGAGCAGTTCTTC. Translating gives CASSLWTGEANEQFF.